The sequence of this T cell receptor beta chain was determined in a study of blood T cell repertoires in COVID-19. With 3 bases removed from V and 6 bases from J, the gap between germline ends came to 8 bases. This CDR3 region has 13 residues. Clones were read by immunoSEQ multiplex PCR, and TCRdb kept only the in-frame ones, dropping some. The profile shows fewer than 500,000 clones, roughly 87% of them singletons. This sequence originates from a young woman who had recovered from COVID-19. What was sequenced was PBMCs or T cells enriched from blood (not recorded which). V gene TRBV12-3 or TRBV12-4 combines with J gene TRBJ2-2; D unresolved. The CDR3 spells CASSFAQAGELFF. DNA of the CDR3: TGTGCCAGCAGTTTCGCGCAGGCCGGGGAGCTGTTTTTT.